This T cell receptor (beta chain) came from a study of human T cells and chemical hapten exposure. MiXCR was run by TCRdb on the RACE reads, yielding one entry per CDR3 protein. Of about 380,000 distinct CDR3 sequences in the sample, roughly 4.8% are singletons; the top ten hold approximately 2.3%. This clonotype has at least ten counts. The time point: patch test 1, 2 weeks after DPC sensitization. Treatment indicated: therapeutic diphenylcyclopropenone sensitization with weekly scalp DPC. The CDR3 loop spans 16 amino acids. V dropped 6 bases and J dropped 4 bases, with 16 bases sitting between them.

The TCR originated in a woman between 50 and 59 years old with alopecia areata. Some clones in this sample may be carry-over from other donors' samples. V is TRBV12-3 or TRBV12-4 and J is TRBJ2-6, with D possibly TRBD1 on 6 matching bases. Sequenced material: whole blood, taken in connection with sensitization to the hapten diphenylcyclopropenone (DPC). CDR3 in amino acids: CASSTRQAEGANVLTF. CDR3 sequence (DNA): TGTGCCAGCAGCACTCGACAGGCAGAAGGGGCCAACGTCCTGACTTTC.